The 9 T cell receptor beta chains given below trace back to one sample, sequenced in a study of sequential checkpoint blockade in melanoma (dated by TCRdb to the late 2010s). The library was prepared using the immunoSEQ multiplex PCR assay. What TCRdb holds here is the immuneACCESS table cut down to in-frame rearrangements. Part of the clones is not present; checked against another copy, under half of the missing clones reflect an unresolved V gene, and the others are unexplained. This sample holds approximately 14,000 clones; around 73% were observed only once. Together, the top ten hold roughly 31% of the sample. According to the study, the label for this sample's treatment or condition signals: randomized to nivolumab then ipilimumab (arm A) or the reverse (arm B). The sample consisted of CD8+ T cells sorted from blood (inferred from file names), taken from a patient given nivolumab and ipilimumab in sequence. The source is a human donor with melanoma.

The chain carries TRBV6-5 and TRBJ2-1, with a tentative D call TRBD2 (6 bases). There are 11 residues in the CDR3. V gave up 6 bases and J gave up 9 bases, with 9 bases separating them. Per the germline V gene, CDR1 is MNHEY and CDR2 is SVGAGI. This CDR3 reads CASRLGSEQFF. The CDR3 region has the DNA TGTGCCAGCAGGCTCGGGAGTGAGCAGTTCTTC.

This clone was observed once. V and J are TRBV27 and TRBJ2-7; 12 bases line up with TRBD2. V gave up 0 bases and J gave up 4 bases; unmatched junction bases: 7. Germline CDR1 MNHEY, CDR2 SMNVEV (reference sequence). The CDR3 totals 17 residues. For the CDR3, the DNA is TGTGCCAGCAGTTTATCGATCACTAGCGGGAGGCGGTACGAGCAGTACTTC. Translating gives CASSLSITSGRRYEQYF.

This rearrangement joins TRBV7-2 to TRBJ2-7; D may be TRBD2 (5 bases). The germline gives CDR1 SGHTA, CDR2 FQGNSA. Trimming left V 4 bases short and J 7 bases short, with 11 bases between. CDR3 length: 12 residues. CDR3 sequence (DNA): TGTGCCAGCAGCTCGAGGGCTGGGGAGCAGTACTTC. Its protein is CASSSRAGEQYF. Full variable domain (rest looked up from reference TRBV7-2 and TRBJ2-7): GAGVSQSPSNKVTEKGKDVELRCDPISGHTALYWYRQSLGQGLEFLIYFQGNSAPDKSGLPSDRFSAERTGGSVSTLTIQRTQQEDSAVYLCASSSRAGEQYFGPGTRLTVT.

The V and J genes are TRBV2 and TRBJ2-3; 8 bases line up with TRBD1. With V trimmed by 11 bases and J by 4 bases, 2 bases remained unmatched. The V gene's germline CDR1 is SNHLY and CDR2 FYNNEI. This CDR3 comprises 11 residues. CDR3 sequence reads: CARQGPDTQYF. CDR3 nucleotide sequence: TGTGCCCGACAGGGGCCAGATACGCAGTATTTT.

This clone has just a few counts. V gene TRBV9 combines with J gene TRBJ2-5; 9 bases line up with TRBD1. The DNA end favors TRBJ2-7, so the J call may be wrong. The V gene's germline CDR1 is SGDLS and CDR2 YYNGEE. The CDR3 consists of 16 residues. CDR3 sequence (DNA): TGTGCCAGCAGCCTTGGAGGGACAGGGTTGCCCTACGAGCAGTACTTC. Its translation: CASSLGGTGLPYEQYF.

CDR3: CASSQGRQGWVLTF. CDR3 coding DNA: TGTGCCAGCAGCCAAGGAAGGCAGGGGTGGGTCCTGACTTTC. This chain links TRBV4-2 with TRBJ2-6; weak D call: TRBD1 (6 bases). The CDR3 extends over 14 amino acids. Germline lookup yields CDR1 LGHNA and CDR2 YNFKEQ. The V end lost 1 base, the J end lost 13 bases, and 14 bases lay between the germline ends.

This clone counts as medium-sized. The CDR3 sequence: CASSPDRRDEQFF. The DNA of the CDR3 is TGCGCCAGCAGCCCGGACAGGAGAGATGAGCAGTTCTTC. V usage is TRBV4-3 and J usage is TRBJ2-1; 7 bases line up with TRBD1. V was clipped by 4 bases and J by 8 bases; unmatched bases: 5. In germline, CDR1 is LGHNA, CDR2 YSLEER. The CDR3 loop spans 13 amino acids.

The rearrangement joins TRBV9 to TRBJ2-5; TRBD2 matches at 12 bases. CDR1 SGDLS and CDR2 YYNGEE come from the germline V gene. This CDR3 comprises 15 residues. Trimming at V came to 4 bases and at J to 5 bases, leaving 6 bases not matched to a gene. The CDR3, as DNA: TGTGCCAGCAGCACAGGACTAGCGGGGTTGGAGACCCAGTACTTC. This sequence encodes CASSTGLAGLETQYF.

This sequence joins TRBV10-3 and TRBJ2-1, with TRBD1 identical over 10 bases. With V trimmed by 4 bases and J by 12 bases, 3 bases remained unmatched. The germline V gene encodes CDR1 ENHRY and CDR2 SYGVKD. The CDR3 is 12 amino acids. The CDR3 coding sequence is TGTGCCATCAGTGGGGGGGACAGGGGGCAGTTCTTC. Translated, it gives CAISGGDRGQFF.